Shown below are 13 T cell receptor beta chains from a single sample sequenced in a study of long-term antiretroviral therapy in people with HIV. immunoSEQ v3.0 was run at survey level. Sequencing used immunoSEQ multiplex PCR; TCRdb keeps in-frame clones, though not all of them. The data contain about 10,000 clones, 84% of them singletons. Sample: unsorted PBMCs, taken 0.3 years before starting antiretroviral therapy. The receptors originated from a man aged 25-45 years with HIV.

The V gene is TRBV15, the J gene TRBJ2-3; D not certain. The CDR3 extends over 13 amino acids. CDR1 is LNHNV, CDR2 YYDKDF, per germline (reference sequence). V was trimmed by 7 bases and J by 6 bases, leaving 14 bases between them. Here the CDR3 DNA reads TGTGCCACCACCGAGCGTCTTCTCGATACGCAGTATTTT. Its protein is CATTERLLDTQYF.

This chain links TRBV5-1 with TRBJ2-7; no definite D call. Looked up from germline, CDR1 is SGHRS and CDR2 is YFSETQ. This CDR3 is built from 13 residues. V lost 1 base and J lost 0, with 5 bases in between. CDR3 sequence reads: CASSLTSSYEQYF. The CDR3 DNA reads TGCGCCAGCAGCTTGACCTCCTCCTACGAGCAGTACTTC.

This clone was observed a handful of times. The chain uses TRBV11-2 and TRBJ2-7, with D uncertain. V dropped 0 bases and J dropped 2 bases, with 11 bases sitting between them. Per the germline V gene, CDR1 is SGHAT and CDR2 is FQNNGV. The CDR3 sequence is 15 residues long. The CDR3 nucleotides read TGTGCCAGCAGCTTAGATGTAGCCGCTACCTACGAGCAGTACTTC. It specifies CASSLDVAATYEQYF.

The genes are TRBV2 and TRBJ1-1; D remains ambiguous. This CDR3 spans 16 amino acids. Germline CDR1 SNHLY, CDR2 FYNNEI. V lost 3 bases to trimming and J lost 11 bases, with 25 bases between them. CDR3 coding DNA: TGTGCCAGCAGTGATGAAGCGACTCCCACGTCGCCCAGGGCTTTCTTT. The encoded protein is CASSDEATPTSPRAFF.

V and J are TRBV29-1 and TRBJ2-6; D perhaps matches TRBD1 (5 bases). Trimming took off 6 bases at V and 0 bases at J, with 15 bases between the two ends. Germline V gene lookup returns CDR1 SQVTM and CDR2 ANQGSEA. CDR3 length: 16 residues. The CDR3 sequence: CSVRRAGSSGANVLTF. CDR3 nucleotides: TGCAGCGTCCGCAGGGCAGGAAGCTCTGGGGCCAACGTCCTGACTTTC. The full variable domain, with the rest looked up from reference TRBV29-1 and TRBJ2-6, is SAVISQKPSRDICQRGTSLTIQCQVDSQVTMMFWYRQQPGQSLTLIATANQGSEATYESGFVIDKFPISRPNLTFSTLTVSNMSPEDSSIYLCSVRRAGSSGANVLTFGAGSRLTVL.

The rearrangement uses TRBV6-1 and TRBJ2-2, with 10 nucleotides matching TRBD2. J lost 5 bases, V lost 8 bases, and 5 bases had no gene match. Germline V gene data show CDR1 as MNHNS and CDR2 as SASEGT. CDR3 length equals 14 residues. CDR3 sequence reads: CASPSGGVTGELFF. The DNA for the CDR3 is TGTGCCAGCCCCAGCGGGGGGGTTACCGGGGAGCTGTTTTTT.

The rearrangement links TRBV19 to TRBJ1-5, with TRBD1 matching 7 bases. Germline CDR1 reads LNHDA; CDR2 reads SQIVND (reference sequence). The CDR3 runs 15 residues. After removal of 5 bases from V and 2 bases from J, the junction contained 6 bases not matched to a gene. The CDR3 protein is CASSQGGVGNQPQHF. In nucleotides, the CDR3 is TGTGCCAGTAGTCAGGGGGGGGTGGGCAATCAGCCCCAGCATTTT.

CDR3 bases: TGTGCCAGCGGCTCAGGGGGACTAGTCTTACCGAATGAGCAGTTCTTC. It translates to CASGSGGLVLPNEQFF. The chain has TRBV27 and TRBJ2-1, with a possible D match to TRBD2 (8 bases). There are 16 residues in the CDR3. The V gene lost 8 bases and the J gene lost 7 bases, with 24 bases spanning the gap. Germline V lookup: CDR1 MNHEY, CDR2 SMNVEV (reference sequence).

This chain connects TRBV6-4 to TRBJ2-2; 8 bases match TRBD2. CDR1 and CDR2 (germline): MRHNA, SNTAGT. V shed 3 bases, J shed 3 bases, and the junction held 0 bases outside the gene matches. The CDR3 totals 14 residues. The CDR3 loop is CASSETSDTGELFF. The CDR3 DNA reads TGTGCCAGCAGTGAGACTAGCGACACCGGGGAGCTGTTTTTT.

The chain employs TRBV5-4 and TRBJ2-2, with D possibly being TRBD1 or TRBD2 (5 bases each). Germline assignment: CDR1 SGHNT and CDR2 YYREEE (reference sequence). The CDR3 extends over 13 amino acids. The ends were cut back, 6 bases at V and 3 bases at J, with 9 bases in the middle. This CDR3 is CASKGSYTGELFF. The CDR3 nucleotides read TGTGCCAGCAAGGGGAGCTACACCGGGGAGCTGTTTTTT. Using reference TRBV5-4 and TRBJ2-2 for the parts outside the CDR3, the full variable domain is ETGVTQSPTHLIKTRGQQVTLRCSSQSGHNTVSWYQQALGQGPQFIFQYYREEENGRGNFPPRFSGLQFPNYSSELNVNALELDDSALYLCASKGSYTGELFFGEGSRLTVL.

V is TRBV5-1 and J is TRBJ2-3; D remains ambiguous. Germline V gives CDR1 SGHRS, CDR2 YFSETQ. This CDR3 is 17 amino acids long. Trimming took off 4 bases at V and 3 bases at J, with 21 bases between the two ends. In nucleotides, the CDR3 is TGCGCCAGCAGCCCCTCAGGACCCTTAGAGTGGACAGATACGCAGTATTTT. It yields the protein CASSPSGPLEWTDTQYF.

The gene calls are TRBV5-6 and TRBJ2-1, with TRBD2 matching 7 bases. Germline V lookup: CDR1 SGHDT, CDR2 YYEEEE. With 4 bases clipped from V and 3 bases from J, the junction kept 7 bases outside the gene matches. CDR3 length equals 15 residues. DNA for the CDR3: TGTGCCAGCAGCCCAAAGCGGGACGGCTACAATGAGCAGTTCTTC. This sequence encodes CASSPKRDGYNEQFF.

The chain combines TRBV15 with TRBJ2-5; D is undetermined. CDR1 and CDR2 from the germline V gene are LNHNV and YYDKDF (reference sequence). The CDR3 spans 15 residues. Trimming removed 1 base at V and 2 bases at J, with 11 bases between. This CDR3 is CATSRGSTQQETQYF. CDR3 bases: TGTGCCACCAGCAGAGGATCAACCCAGCAAGAGACCCAGTACTTC.